This T cell receptor (beta chain) was found in a study of resident and recirculating memory T cells in vitiligo. Study-level background: Samples were epidermis from two lesional and two nonlesional sites, plus PBMCs. Broader study findings: No unique dominant TCR clone was found in vitiligo lesions.

Details on this clone: No antigen is known for it.

No change in lesions over the prior 6 months defined stable disease. Confetti depigmentation, marking active vitiligo, was absent in these patients. Repertoires were generated with immunoSEQ multiplex PCR, while TCRdb's copy carries only in-frame clones and drops some. The table lists around 78,000 clones, 90% to 95% of them singletons. Sequencing was done on a sample of blood. The TCR originated in a male donor with vitiligo.

CDR3 bases: TGTGCCAGCAGCACTCGAGCGGACAGGGGCACCGGGGAGCTGTTTTTT. Translated: CASSTRADRGTGELFF. V and J are TRBV7-9 and TRBJ2-2; TRBD1 aligns across 9 bases. CDR3 length: 16 amino acids. The trim removed 5 bases at V and 4 bases at J, leaving 8 bases unmatched. Per the germline V gene, CDR1 is SEHNR and CDR2 is FQNEAQ (reference sequence).